This entry lists 15 T cell receptor beta chains sequenced from one sample in a study of T cells in Graves' hyperthyroidism and ophthalmopathy. Template material for amplifying TCR beta CDR3 regions consisted of RNA transcripts. First-round RT-PCR targeting the TCR CDR3 was performed with the HTBI primer set. TCRdb reprocessed the multiplex PCR reads via MiXCR and lists one record per CDR3 protein. Among about 250,000 distinct CDR3 sequences, roughly 15% were seen once, and the ten largest hold around 30%. Material: blood. Receptors were obtained from a woman aged 50 to 65 with Graves' hyperthyroidism that later progressed to Graves' ophthalmopathy.

This clonotype was found many times. The gene calls are TRBV28 and TRBJ2-5, with TRBD2 identical over 9 bases. CDR3 length: 14 amino acids. In germline, CDR1 is MDHEN, CDR2 SYDVKM. V was clipped by 6 bases and J by 1 base; unmatched bases: 3. CDR3 coding DNA: TGTGCCAGCAGCGAAGCGGGGGGCCAAGAGACCCAGTACTTC. Residues: CASSEAGGQETQYF.

The sample holds many counts of this clonotype. The rearrangement links TRBV12-3 or TRBV12-4 to TRBJ1-2; weak D call: TRBD1 (6 bases). The V end lost 3 bases, the J end lost 6 bases, and 11 bases lay between the germline ends. The CDR3 is 13 amino acids. CDR3 in amino acids: CASSFGTGNGYTF. In nucleotides, the CDR3 is TGTGCCAGCAGTTTCGGTACAGGGAATGGCTACACCTTC.

This clonotype appeared many times. A much more abundant neighbour one base away suggests this may be a read error. This chain links TRBV3-1 with TRBJ2-7; D ambiguous. Germline CDR1 reads LGHDT; CDR2 reads YNNKEL (reference sequence). V gave up 2 bases and J gave up 5 bases, with 4 bases separating them. The CDR3 loop spans 11 amino acids. The CDR3 reads CASSQSHEQYF. CDR3 sequence (DNA): TGTGCCAGCAGCCAATCCCACGAGCAGTACTTC.

This clonotype has a count of ten or more. This sequence joins TRBV20-1 and TRBJ1-4; the match to TRBD1 covers 8 bases. From germline, CDR1 is DFQATT and CDR2 SNEGSKA (reference sequence). Unmatched junction bases numbered 19, after V lost 6 bases and J lost 7 bases. The CDR3 loop spans 17 amino acids. As DNA, the CDR3 is TGCAGTGCCGCTTCCCTGGGGCGAACAGGGGGAGCTGAAAAACTGTTTTTT. Amino acid sequence: CSAASLGRTGGAEKLFF.

At least ten counts were recorded for this clonotype. J is TRBJ1-2 and V is TRBV28, with D possibly being TRBD1 (5 bases). The length of the CDR3 is 16 residues. V was pared by 2 bases and J by 0 bases, with 13 bases between. The germline CDR1 and CDR2 sequences are MDHEN and SYDVKM. CDR3 loop: CASSLTEWDSNYGYTF. The CDR3 nucleotides read TGTGCCAGCAGTTTAACCGAATGGGACTCTAACTATGGCTACACCTTC.

This clonotype was detected ten times or more. The rearrangement links TRBV20-1 to TRBJ2-5; the match to TRBD2 covers 7 bases. The CDR3 consists of 12 residues. The germline V gene encodes CDR1 DFQATT and CDR2 SNEGSKA (reference sequence). Trimming cost V 8 bases and J 4 bases; bases outside gene matches: 7. This CDR3 reads CSKIAGRETQYF. CDR3 bases: TGCAGTAAAATAGCGGGTCGAGAGACCCAGTACTTC.

This chain joins TRBV28 and TRBJ2-3, with 12 bases fitting TRBD1. V shed 6 bases, J shed 6 bases, and the junction held 10 bases outside the gene matches. This CDR3 spans 16 amino acids. Germline loops: CDR1 MDHEN, CDR2 SYDVKM. The CDR3 DNA follows: TGTGCCAGCAGCAATACCGGGGACAGGGGGCTTGATACGCAGTATTTT. Its translation is CASSNTGDRGLDTQYF.

This clonotype has at least ten counts. This rearrangement joins TRBV20-1 to TRBJ2-5, with D perhaps assigned TRBD1 or TRBD2 (5 bases each). Trimming removed 3 bases at V and 5 bases at J, with 16 bases between. Germline loops: CDR1 DFQATT, CDR2 SNEGSKA (reference sequence). CDR3 length: 14 residues. CDR3 residues: CSARVSLAGETQYF. CDR3 nucleotides: TGCAGTGCTAGGGTTTCCCTAGCAGGGGAGACCCAGTACTTC.

This clonotype was detected ten times or more. The rearrangement uses TRBV27 and TRBJ2-1; 10 nucleotides line up with TRBD2. Germline assignment: CDR1 MNHEY and CDR2 SMNVEV (reference sequence). J lost 10 bases, V lost 5 bases, and 2 bases had no gene match. The CDR3 loop spans 12 amino acids. The chain's CDR3 is CASSLTSGEQFF. The CDR3 DNA sequence: TGTGCCAGCAGTCTGACTAGCGGGGAGCAGTTCTTC.

This clonotype occurred many times. The chain uses TRBV30 and TRBJ2-5, with a weak D call TRBD2 (6 bases). Germline-derived CDR1 and CDR2 are GTSNPN and SVGIG (reference sequence). The germline V and J ends were trimmed by 0 bases and 5 bases, with 16 bases remaining between them. The CDR3 contains 15 residues. The CDR3 here is CAWSVRRGRWETQYF. For the CDR3, the DNA is TGTGCCTGGAGTGTAAGGCGGGGACGATGGGAGACCCAGTACTTC.

The chain employs TRBV20-1 and TRBJ2-5, with unresolved D. Germline assignment: CDR1 DFQATT and CDR2 SNEGSKA (reference sequence). V lost 2 bases and J 1 base, leaving 14 bases between the germline ends. The CDR3 sequence is 15 residues long. The CDR3 is CSARSRRKFQETQYF. The CDR3 nucleotides are TGCAGTGCTAGAAGTCGGCGGAAGTTCCAAGAGACCCAGTACTTC.

This clonotype was picked up many times. V usage is TRBV20-1 and J usage is TRBJ2-7; TRBD1 matches 7 bases. This CDR3 is built from 15 residues. Germline values: CDR1 DFQATT, CDR2 SNEGSKA (reference sequence). After removal of 2 bases from V and 3 bases from J, the junction contained 10 bases not matched to a gene. CDR3 sequence reads: CSARSGTALSYEQYF. CDR3 bases: TGCAGTGCTAGATCGGGGACAGCCTTAAGCTACGAGCAGTACTTC.

The chain is built from TRBV7-2 and TRBJ2-3; 9 bases are shared with TRBD2. The germline gives CDR1 SGHTA, CDR2 FQGNSA. After removal of 7 bases from V and 4 bases from J, the junction contained 6 bases not matched to a gene. The CDR3 is 14 residues long. CDR3 region: CASTYSGRADTQYF. As DNA, the CDR3 is TGTGCCAGCACCTATAGCGGGAGAGCAGATACGCAGTATTTT.

This clonotype was seen at least ten times. This chain joins TRBV18 and TRBJ2-7; D unclear. This CDR3 has 12 residues. Trimming shortened V by 5 bases and J by 4 bases, and 9 bases separated the two germline ends. Per the germline V gene, CDR1 is KGHSH and CDR2 is LQKENI. The CDR3 sequence: CASSADVYEQYF. The CDR3 bases are TGTGCCAGCTCAGCGGACGTGTACGAGCAGTACTTC. The variable domain in full, with the rest retrieved from reference TRBV18 and TRBJ2-7, is NAGVMQNPRHLVRRRGQEARLRCSPMKGHSHVYWYRQLPEEGLKFMVYLQKENIIDESGMPKERFSAEFPKEGPSILRIQQVVRGDSAAYFCASSADVYEQYFGPGTRLTVT.

This clonotype was observed at least ten times. V gene TRBV7-2 combines with J gene TRBJ1-1, with TRBD1 matching 12 bases. V shed 2 bases and J 12 bases; nucleotides not matched to a gene: 10. Germline V gene lookup returns CDR1 SGHTA and CDR2 FQGNSA. CDR3 length: 15 amino acids. This chain's CDR3 is CASSLYGTGGARTFF. The CDR3 DNA sequence: TGTGCCAGCAGCTTATATGGGACAGGGGGCGCTCGGACTTTCTTT.